Listed below are T cell receptor beta chains from one sample, sequenced in a study of OX40 agonist ivuxolimab in advanced cancers. Some clones are missing from TCRdb's copy, which holds only in-frame ones; the method was immunoSEQ multiplex PCR. The table has approximately 70,000 clones, roughly 90% seen once. The source was CD4+ or CD8+ T cells sorted from blood, collected in a trial of the OX40 agonist ivuxolimab. Source of these receptors: an adult with an advanced solid tumor such as melanoma, head and neck, liver or kidney cancer. CDR3s include the opening cysteine and the closing phenylalanine or tryptophan. The D gene is left open where the match is weak. Clone size is shown for a subset of rows, as once, few, many or a class of expanded clone.

V gene,D gene,clone size,J gene,CDR3 DNA,CDR3 protein
TRBV5-1,-,-,TRBJ2-7,TGCGCCAGCAGCTTGGGGTCGCAAACCTACGAGCAGTACTTC,CASSLGSQTYEQYF
TRBV6-1,-,-,TRBJ2-5,TGTGCCAGCAGTTTAAGACACCTGGGCGCAGAGACCCAGTACTTC,CASSLRHLGAETQYF
TRBV10-2,-,-,TRBJ1-5,TGCGCCAGCAACACACAGGGAAACAATCAGCCCCAGCATTTT,CASNTQGNNQPQHF
TRBV7-9,TRBD1,-,TRBJ2-7,TGTGCCAGCAGCTCCCGAGACAGGGAGTCCTACGAGCAGTACTTC,CASSSRDRESYEQYF
TRBV4-1,-,-,TRBJ1-5,TGCGCCAGCAGCCAAGATGTAATGTCGGACTCCAATCAGCCCCAGCATTTT,CASSQDVMSDSNQPQHF
TRBV28,-,-,TRBJ2-1,TGTGCCAGCAGTTTTCGGACAGAGCAGTTCTTC,CASSFRTEQFF
TRBV7-3,TRBD1,-,TRBJ1-3,TGTGCCAGCAGCTTCTTACAGGGGGCAAGAAACACCATATATTTT,CASSFLQGARNTIYF
TRBV6-1,TRBD1,-,TRBJ1-2,TGTGCCAGCAGTCCGTGGACAGGGTCCACAAGGGGCTACACCTTC,CASSPWTGSTRGYTF
TRBV7-7,-,-,TRBJ2-7,TGTGCCAGCAGCCACGGTATCGGGGTCTACGAGCAGTACTTC,CASSHGIGVYEQYF
TRBV28,TRBD1,-,TRBJ2-5,TGTGCCAGCAGACGACAGGGGGCGCGGCAAGAGACCCAGTACTTC,CASRRQGARQETQYF
TRBV27,TRBD2,-,TRBJ2-5,TGTGCCAGCAGTTTATCGATGGCGGGAGGGGCTGGGACCCAGTACTTC,CASSLSMAGGAGTQYF
TRBV28,-,-,TRBJ1-1,TGTGCCAGCAGTTCTTCTACAGGGATGGCTGAAGCTTTCTTT,CASSSSTGMAEAFF
TRBV7-9,TRBD2,-,TRBJ2-1,TGTGCCAGCAGCTTAGTAACTAGCGGGAGGAATGAGCAGTTCTTC,CASSLVTSGRNEQFF
TRBV5-1,-,-,TRBJ2-2,TGCGCCAGCAGCTTGGCTGGCAGAAACACCGGGGAGCTGTTTTTT,CASSLAGRNTGELFF
TRBV7-2,TRBD1,-,TRBJ1-2,TGTGCCAGCAGCTTGGAGGGGGCAAGACCCTATGGCTACACCTTC,CASSLEGARPYGYTF
TRBV19,-,-,TRBJ2-1,TGTGCCAGTAGTATCGGGTCGAACGCCCTGGGGGAGTTCTTC,CASSIGSNALGEFF
TRBV7-9,-,once,TRBJ2-1,TGTGCCAGCAGCGGCTCGGCGGTATTAGATGAGCAGTTCTTC,CASSGSAVLDEQFF
TRBV11-3,TRBD2,-,TRBJ2-1,TGTGCCAGCAGCTCGCTTACCGGGACTAGCGGGACGGGGAATGAGCAGTTCTTC,CASSSLTGTSGTGNEQFF
TRBV19,-,-,TRBJ1-1,TGTGCCAGTAGTATAGATGCTACAGGAGGGAACACTGAAGCTTTCTTT,CASSIDATGGNTEAFF
TRBV6-1,-,-,TRBJ1-1,TGTGCCAGCGGGAGATTGGACACTGAAGCTTTCTTT,CASGRLDTEAFF
TRBV4-3,-,once,TRBJ2-1,TGCGCCAGCAGCCAGGATCCCGGGACAAGCACTTACAATGAGCAGTTCTTC,CASSQDPGTSTYNEQFF
TRBV28,-,few,TRBJ1-2,TGTGCCAGCAGTTTAAGGGGTGGATATGGCTACACCTTC,CASSLRGGYGYTF
TRBV2,TRBD2,-,TRBJ2-5,TGTGCCAGCGGAGCCGGACTAGCCCGGGAGACCCAGTACTTC,CASGAGLARETQYF
TRBV15,-,-,TRBJ1-4,TGTGCCACCACTGGCGGAATTGCAACTAATGAAAAACTGTTTTTT,CATTGGIATNEKLFF
TRBV5-4,-,-,TRBJ1-2,TGTGCCAGCAGCTTAGCCTTTGGAGCCTATGGCTACACCTTC,CASSLAFGAYGYTF
TRBV10-3,TRBD1,-,TRBJ2-7,TGTGCCATCAGTGACTCTATATTGGGGACAGGAAGCTTC,CAISDSILGTGSF
TRBV9,-,-,TRBJ2-5,TGTGCCAGCAGCCCGGGGGCGGCTCAAGAGACCCAGTACTTC,CASSPGAAQETQYF
TRBV5-6,TRBD1,-,TRBJ2-7,TGTGCCAGCAGCCTGACAGGGGACGAGCAGTACTTC,CASSLTGDEQYF
TRBV2,TRBD1,few,TRBJ1-1,TGTGCCAGCAGCAAACAGGGGCCGAACACTGAAGCTTTCTTT,CASSKQGPNTEAFF